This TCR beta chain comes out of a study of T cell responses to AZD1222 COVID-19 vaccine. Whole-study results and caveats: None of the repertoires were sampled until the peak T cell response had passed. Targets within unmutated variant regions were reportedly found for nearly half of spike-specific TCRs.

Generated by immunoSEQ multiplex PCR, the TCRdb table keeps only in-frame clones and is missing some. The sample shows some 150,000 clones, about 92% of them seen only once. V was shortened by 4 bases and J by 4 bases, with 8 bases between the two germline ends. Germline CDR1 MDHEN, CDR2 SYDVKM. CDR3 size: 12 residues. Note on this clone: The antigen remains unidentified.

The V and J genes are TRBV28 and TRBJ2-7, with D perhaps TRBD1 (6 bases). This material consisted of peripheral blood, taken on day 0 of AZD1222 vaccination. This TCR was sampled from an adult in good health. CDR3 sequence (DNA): TGTGCCAGCAGTTACGACAGGTACGAGCAGTACTTC. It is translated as CASSYDRYEQYF.